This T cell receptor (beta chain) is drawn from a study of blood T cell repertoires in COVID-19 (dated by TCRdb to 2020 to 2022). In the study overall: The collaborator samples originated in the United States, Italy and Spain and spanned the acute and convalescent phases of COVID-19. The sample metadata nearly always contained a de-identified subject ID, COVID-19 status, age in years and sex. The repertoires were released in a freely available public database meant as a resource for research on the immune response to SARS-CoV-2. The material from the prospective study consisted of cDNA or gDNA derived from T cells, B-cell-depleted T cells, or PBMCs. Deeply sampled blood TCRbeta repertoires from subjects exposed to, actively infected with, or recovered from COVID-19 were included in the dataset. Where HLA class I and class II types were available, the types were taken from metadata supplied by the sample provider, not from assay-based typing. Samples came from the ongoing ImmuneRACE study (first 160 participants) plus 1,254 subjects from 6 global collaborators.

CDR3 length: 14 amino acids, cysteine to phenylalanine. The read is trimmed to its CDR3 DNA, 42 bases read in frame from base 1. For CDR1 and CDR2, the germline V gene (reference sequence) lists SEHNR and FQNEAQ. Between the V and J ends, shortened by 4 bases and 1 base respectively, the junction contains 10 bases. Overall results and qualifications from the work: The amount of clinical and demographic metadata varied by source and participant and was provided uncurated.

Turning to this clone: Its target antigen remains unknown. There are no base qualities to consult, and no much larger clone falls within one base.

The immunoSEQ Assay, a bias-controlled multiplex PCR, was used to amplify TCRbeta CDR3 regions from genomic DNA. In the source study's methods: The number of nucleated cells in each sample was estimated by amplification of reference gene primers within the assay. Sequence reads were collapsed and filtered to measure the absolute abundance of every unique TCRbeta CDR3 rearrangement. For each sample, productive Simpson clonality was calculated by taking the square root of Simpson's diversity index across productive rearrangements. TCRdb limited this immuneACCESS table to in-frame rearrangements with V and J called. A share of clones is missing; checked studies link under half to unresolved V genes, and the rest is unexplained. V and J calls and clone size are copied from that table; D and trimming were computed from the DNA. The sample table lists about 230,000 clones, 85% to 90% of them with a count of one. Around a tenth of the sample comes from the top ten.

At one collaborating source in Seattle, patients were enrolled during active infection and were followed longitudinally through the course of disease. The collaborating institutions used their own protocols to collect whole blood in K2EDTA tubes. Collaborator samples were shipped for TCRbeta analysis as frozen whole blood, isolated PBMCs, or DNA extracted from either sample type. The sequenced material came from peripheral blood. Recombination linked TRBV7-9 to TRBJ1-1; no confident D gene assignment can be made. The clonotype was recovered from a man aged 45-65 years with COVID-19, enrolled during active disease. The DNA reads TGTGCCAGCAGCTCTTACCCGGGGAACACTGAAGCTTTCTTT. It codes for CASSSYPGNTEAFF.